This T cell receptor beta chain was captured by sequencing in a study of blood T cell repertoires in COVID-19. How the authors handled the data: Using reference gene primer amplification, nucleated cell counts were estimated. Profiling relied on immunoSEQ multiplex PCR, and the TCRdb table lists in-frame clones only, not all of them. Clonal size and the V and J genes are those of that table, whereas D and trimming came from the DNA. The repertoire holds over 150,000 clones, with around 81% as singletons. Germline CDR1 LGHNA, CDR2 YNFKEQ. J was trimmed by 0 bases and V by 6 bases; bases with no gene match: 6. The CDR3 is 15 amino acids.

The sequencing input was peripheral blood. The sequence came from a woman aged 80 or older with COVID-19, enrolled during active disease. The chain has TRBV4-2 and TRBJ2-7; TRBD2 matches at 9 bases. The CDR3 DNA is TGTGCCAGCAGTATAGCGGGAGTAGGCTCCTACGAGCAGTACTTC. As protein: CASSIAGVGSYEQYF.